The sequence of this T cell receptor beta chain was determined in a study of human T cells and chemical hapten exposure. Study information: Chiefly female patients presented with alopecia areata, totalis or universalis.

Deletions cut 1 base from V and 4 bases from J, with 7 bases between. This CDR3 has 14 amino acids. Germline V lookup: CDR1 SGHVS, CDR2 FQNEAQ. Specified time point: patch test 3, about 24 weeks after DPC sensitization. The treatment: therapeutic diphenylcyclopropenone sensitization with weekly scalp DPC. The drawing of blood occurred before each patch test was applied. Suited to DPC and affected by alopecia, the donors ranged from 18 to 70 years old. In the source study's methods: From around 25,000 to 690,000 TCRs were found per sample, with a median of approximately 96,000. From the RACE reads, TCRdb called clonotypes with MiXCR, one entry per CDR3 protein. TCRdb, not the original authors, processed these V and J calls. The sample carries roughly 130,000 distinct CDR3 sequences, around 11% recorded once.

The specimen was whole blood, collected in connection with sensitization to the hapten diphenylcyclopropenone (DPC). The receptor was isolated from a woman in her fifties or sixties with alopecia areata. Some clones in this sample may be carry-over from other donors' samples. This chain uses TRBV7-8 with TRBJ1-4; D gene uncertain. This CDR3 reads CASSLVGSNEKLFF. CDR3 DNA: TGTGCCAGCAGCTTAGTCGGTAGTAATGAAAAACTGTTTTTT.